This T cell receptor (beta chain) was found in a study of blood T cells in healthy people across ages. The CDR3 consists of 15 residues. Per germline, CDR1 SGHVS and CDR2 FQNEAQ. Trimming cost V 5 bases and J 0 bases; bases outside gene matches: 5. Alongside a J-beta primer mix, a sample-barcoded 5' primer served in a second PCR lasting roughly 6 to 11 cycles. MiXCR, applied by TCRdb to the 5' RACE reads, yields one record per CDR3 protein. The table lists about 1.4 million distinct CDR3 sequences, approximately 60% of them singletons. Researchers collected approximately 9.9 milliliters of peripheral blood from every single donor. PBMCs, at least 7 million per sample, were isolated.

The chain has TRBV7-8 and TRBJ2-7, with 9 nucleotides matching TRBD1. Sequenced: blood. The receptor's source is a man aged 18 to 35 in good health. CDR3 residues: CASSMGQGPSYEQYF. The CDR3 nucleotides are TGTGCCAGCAGCATGGGACAGGGACCCTCCTACGAGCAGTACTTC.